These 11 T cell receptor beta chains were sequenced from one sample in a study of T-cell reconstitution after alpha-beta-depleted transplantation in children. Preparation of the TCRbeta library was carried out with unique molecular identifiers. TCRdb recomputed calls from the PCR reads with MiXCR, one row per CDR3 protein. The repertoire includes nearly 250,000 distinct CDR3 sequences, 7.5% to 9.5% of them detected once, and under 8% sits in the top ten. Sequencing was performed on PBMCs, mostly from graft donor cells, taken 180 days after TCRalphabeta/CD19-depleted stem cell transplant. These receptors were collected from a male patient under 18 who had a stem cell transplant for acute lymphoblastic leukemia, so the T cells may come from the graft donor.

This clonotype occurred many times. This chain uses TRBV12-3 or TRBV12-4 with TRBJ2-3; the D gene is possibly TRBD1 (6 bases). The germline V and J ends were trimmed by 1 base and 9 bases, with 14 bases remaining between them. This CDR3 is 14 amino acids long. The CDR3 here is CASSLVVQGRTQYF. The DNA of the CDR3 is TGTGCCAGCAGTTTAGTCGTCCAGGGGAGAACGCAGTATTTT.

This clonotype came up many times. The chain recombines TRBV9 with TRBJ2-2; unclear D gene. V was clipped by 2 bases and J by 0 bases, with 2 bases between them. Germline V gives CDR1 SGDLS, CDR2 YYNGEE. The CDR3 is 13 amino acids. CDR3 loop: CASSVTNTGELFF. The DNA for the CDR3 is TGTGCCAGCAGCGTGACGAACACCGGGGAGCTGTTTTTT.

This clonotype was seen at least ten times. CDR3 coding DNA: TGTGCCAGCAGCTTAGCGGGCAGAGAAGCTTTCTTT. Its protein product is CASSLAGREAFF. The V call is TRBV13, the J call TRBJ1-1; D not resolved. The germline V gene encodes CDR1 PRHDT and CDR2 FYEKMQ (reference sequence). The CDR3 runs 12 residues. V was shortened by 1 base and J by 8 bases, with 8 bases between the two germline ends.

This clonotype has ten or more counts. J is TRBJ1-1 and V is TRBV4-2; D call uncertain. CDR3 length: 13 residues. V was shortened by 5 bases and J by 3 bases, with 10 bases between the two germline ends. Germline V gene data show CDR1 as LGHNA and CDR2 as YNFKEQ. The CDR3: CASSTRPYTEAFF. The CDR3 region has the DNA TGTGCCAGCAGCACCCGCCCGTACACTGAAGCTTTCTTT.

In this sample, this clonotype turned up many times. The genes are TRBV29-1 and TRBJ2-3, with TRBD2 identical over 7 bases. This CDR3 comprises 14 residues. Unmatched junction bases numbered 5, after V lost 4 bases and J lost 1 base. Germline lookup yields CDR1 SQVTM and CDR2 ANQGSEA. In DNA form, the CDR3 reads TGCAGCGTTGGAGGGAGGGTGGGCACAGATACGCAGTATTTT. Encoded protein: CSVGGRVGTDTQYF.

This clonotype was counted at least ten times. This chain links TRBV6-5 with TRBJ2-4; 8 bases match TRBD2. The germline CDR1 and CDR2 sequences are MNHEY and SVGAGI. The CDR3 runs to 18 residues. V shed 2 bases, J shed 4 bases, and the junction held 13 bases outside the gene matches. The CDR3 DNA reads TGTGCCAGCAGTTACCTCCCTTTTGGTAGCGGGGTAAAAAACATTCAGTACTTC. It codes for CASSYLPFGSGVKNIQYF.

This rearrangement joins TRBV6-1 to TRBJ1-5; D is possibly TRBD1 (5 bases). V shed 7 bases and J shed 3 bases, with 7 bases lying between them. There are 12 residues in the CDR3. Germline CDR1 and CDR2: MNHNS and SASEGT. The CDR3 DNA is TGTGCCAGCACCAGGGCCAATCAGCCCCAGCATTTT. It codes for CASTRANQPQHF.

The CDR3 DNA is TGTGCCAGCAGTAACGGACGGTCCTCTGGAAACACCATATATTTT. This translates into CASSNGRSSGNTIYF. This chain connects TRBV6-5 to TRBJ1-3; no clear D. Germline V lookup: CDR1 MNHEY, CDR2 SVGAGI. The CDR3 sequence is 15 residues long. Trimming removed 5 bases at V and 0 bases at J, with 11 bases between.

In this sample, this clonotype turned up many times. This chain joins TRBV7-2 and TRBJ2-5, with TRBD2 matching over 13 bases. The trim removed 0 bases at V and 4 bases at J, leaving 8 bases unmatched. The CDR3 sequence is 18 residues long. CDR1 and CDR2 from the germline V gene are SGHTA and FQGNSA. CDR3: CASSLARGTSGVRETQYF. CDR3 bases: TGTGCCAGCAGCTTAGCGCGGGGGACTAGCGGGGTACGAGAGACCCAGTACTTC.

This clonotype was found many times. J is TRBJ2-7 and V is TRBV25-1; D perhaps matches TRBD2 (5 bases). The ends were cut back, 7 bases at V and 0 bases at J, with 16 bases in the middle. This CDR3 is built from 15 residues. CDR1 is MGHDK, CDR2 SYGVNS, per germline. The CDR3 nucleotides read TGTGCCAGCATATTGGGTGTGGGGAGCTCCTACGAGCAGTACTTC. Protein sequence: CASILGVGSSYEQYF.

This clonotype has ten or more counts. V usage is TRBV28 and J usage is TRBJ2-5, with 7 bases fitting TRBD2. This CDR3 is 17 amino acids long. The V gene's germline CDR1 is MDHEN and CDR2 SYDVKM. The J segment lost 4 bases and the V segment lost 2 bases, leaving 13 bases of the junction unmatched. In DNA form, the CDR3 reads TGTGCCAGCAGTTTACCCCGGTCAGGGAGGGAGAGAGAGACCCAGTACTTC. It yields the protein CASSLPRSGRERETQYF.